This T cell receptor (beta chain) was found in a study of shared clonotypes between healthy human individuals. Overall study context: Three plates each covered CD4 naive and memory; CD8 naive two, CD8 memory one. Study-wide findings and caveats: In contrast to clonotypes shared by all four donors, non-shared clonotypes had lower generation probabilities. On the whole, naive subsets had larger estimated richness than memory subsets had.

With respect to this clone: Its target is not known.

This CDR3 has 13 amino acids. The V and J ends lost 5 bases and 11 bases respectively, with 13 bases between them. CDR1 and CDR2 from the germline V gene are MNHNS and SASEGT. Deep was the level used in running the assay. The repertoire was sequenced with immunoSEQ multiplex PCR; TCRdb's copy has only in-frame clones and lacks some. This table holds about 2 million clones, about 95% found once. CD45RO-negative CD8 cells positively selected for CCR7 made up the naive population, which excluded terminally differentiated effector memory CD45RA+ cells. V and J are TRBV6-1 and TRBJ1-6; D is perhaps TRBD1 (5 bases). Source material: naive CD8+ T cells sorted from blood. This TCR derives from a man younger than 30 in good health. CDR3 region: CASSTKGWAPLHF. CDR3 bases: TGTGCCAGCAGTACCAAGGGGTGGGCACCCCTCCACTTT.